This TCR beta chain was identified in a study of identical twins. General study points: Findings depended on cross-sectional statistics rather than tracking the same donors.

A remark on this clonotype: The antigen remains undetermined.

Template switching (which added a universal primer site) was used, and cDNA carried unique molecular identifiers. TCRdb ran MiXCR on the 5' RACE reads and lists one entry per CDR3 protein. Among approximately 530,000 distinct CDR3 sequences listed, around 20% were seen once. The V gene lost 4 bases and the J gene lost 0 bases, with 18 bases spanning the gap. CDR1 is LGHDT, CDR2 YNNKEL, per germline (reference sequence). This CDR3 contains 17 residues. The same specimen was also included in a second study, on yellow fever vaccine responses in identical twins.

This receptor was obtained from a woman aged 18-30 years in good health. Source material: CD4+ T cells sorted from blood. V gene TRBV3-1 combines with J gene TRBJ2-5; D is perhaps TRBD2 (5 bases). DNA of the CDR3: TGTGCCAGCAGCCCTTTGATAGCGCAATGGTACCAAGAGACCCAGTACTTC. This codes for CASSPLIAQWYQETQYF.